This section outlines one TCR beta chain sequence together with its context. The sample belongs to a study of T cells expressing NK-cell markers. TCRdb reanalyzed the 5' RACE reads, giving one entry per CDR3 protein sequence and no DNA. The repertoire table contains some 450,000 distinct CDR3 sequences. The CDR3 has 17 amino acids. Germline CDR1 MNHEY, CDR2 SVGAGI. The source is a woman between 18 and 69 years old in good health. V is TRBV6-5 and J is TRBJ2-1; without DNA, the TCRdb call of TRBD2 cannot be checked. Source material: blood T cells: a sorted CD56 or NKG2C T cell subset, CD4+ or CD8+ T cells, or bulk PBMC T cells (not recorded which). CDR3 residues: CASSYSTGLAAYNEQFF.